This T cell receptor beta chain was identified in a study of T cells in Graves' hyperthyroidism and ophthalmopathy. In the study overall: Specimen type is peripheral blood, collected at initial diagnosis prior to any treatment. General observations from the study: Most expanded thyroid clonotypes above 0.001 recurred in blood.

Cells are PBMCs isolated from around 10 ml of fresh blood. This clonotype has ten or more counts. Its specificity is not known. RNA transcripts yielded amplified TCR beta CDR3 regions. The HTBI set primed first-round TCR CDR3 RT-PCR. TCRdb re-derived calls from the multiplex PCR reads in MiXCR, one entry per CDR3 protein. The sample contains fewer than 650,000 distinct CDR3 sequences, roughly 15% of which appear only once. V shed 6 bases and J shed 5 bases, with 19 bases lying between them. CDR1 is MNHEY, CDR2 SVGAGI, per germline. The CDR3 spans 16 residues. The chain uses TRBV6-5 and TRBJ2-2; D call uncertain. The sample taken for sequencing was blood. This receptor was obtained from a woman between 40 and 55 years old with Graves' ophthalmopathy. The CDR3 DNA follows: TGTGCCAGCAGAGGACGGCACTCAGGTCGGACCGGGGAGCTGTTTTTT. Encoded protein: CASRGRHSGRTGELFF.